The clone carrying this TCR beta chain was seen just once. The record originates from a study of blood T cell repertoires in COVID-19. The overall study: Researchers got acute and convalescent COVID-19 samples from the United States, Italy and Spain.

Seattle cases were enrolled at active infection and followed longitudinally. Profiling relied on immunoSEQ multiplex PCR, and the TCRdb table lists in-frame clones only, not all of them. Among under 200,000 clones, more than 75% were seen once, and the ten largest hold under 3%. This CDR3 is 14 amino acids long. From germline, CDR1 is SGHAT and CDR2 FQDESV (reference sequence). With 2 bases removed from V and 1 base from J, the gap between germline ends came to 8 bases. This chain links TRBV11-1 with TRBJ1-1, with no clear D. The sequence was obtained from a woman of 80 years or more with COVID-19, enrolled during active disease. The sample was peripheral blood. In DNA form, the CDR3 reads TGTGCCAGCAGCTTAAACTTGCAGAACACTGAAGCTTTCTTT. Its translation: CASSLNLQNTEAFF. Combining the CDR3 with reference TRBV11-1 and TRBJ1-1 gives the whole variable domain EAEVAQSPRYKITEKSQAVAFWCDPISGHATLYWYRQILGQGPELLVQFQDESVVDDSQLPKDRFSAERLKGVDSTLKIQPAELGDSAMYLCASSLNLQNTEAFFGQGTRLTVV.